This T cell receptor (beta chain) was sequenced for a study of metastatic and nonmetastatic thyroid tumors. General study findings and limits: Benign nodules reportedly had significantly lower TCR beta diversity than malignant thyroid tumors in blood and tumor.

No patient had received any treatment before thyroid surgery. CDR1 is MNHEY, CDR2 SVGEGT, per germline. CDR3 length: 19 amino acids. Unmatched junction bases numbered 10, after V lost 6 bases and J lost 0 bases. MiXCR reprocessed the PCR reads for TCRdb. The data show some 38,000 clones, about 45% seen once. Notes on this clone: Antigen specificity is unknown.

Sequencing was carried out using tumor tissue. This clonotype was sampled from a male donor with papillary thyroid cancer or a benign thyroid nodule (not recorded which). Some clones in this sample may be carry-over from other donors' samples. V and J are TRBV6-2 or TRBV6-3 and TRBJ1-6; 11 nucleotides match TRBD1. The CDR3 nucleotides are TGTGCCAGCAGGGCCGGGACAGGGGGTTTTAGCTCCTATAATTCACCCCTCCACTTT. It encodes CASRAGTGGFSSYNSPLHF.